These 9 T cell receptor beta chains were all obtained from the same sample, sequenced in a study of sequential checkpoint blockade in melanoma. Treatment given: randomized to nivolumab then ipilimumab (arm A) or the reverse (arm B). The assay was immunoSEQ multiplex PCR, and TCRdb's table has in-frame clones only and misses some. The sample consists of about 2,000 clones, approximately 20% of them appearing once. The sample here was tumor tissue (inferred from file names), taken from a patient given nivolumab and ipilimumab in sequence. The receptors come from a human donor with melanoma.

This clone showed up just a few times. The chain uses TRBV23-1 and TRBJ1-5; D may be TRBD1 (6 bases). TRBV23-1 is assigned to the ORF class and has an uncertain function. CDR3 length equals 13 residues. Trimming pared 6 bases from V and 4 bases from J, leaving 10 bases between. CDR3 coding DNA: TGCGCCAGCAGCCCCGGACAGAATCAGCCCCAGCATTTT. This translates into CASSPGQNQPQHF.

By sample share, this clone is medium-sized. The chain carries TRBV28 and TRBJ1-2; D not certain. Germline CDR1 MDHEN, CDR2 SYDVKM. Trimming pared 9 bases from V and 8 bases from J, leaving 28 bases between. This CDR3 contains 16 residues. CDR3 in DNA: TGTGCCAGTTATACGCCGGGCCCCTTGCTCTATTACGGCTACACCTTC. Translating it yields CASYTPGPLLYYGYTF.

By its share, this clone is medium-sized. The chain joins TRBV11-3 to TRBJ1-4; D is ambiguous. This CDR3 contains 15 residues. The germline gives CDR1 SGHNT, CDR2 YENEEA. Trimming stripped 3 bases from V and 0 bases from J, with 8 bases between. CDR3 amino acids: CASSFNQATNEKLFF. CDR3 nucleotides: TGTGCCAGCAGCTTTAATCAGGCAACTAATGAAAAACTGTTTTTT. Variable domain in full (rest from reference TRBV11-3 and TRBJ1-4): EAGVVQSPRYKIIEKKQPVAFWCNPISGHNTLYWYLQNLGQGPELLIRYENEEAVDDSQLPKDRFSAERLKGVDSTLKIQPAELGDSAVYLCASSFNQATNEKLFFGSGTQLSVL.

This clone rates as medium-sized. Here the CDR3 reads CASSQDFGPSPLHF. CDR3 in DNA: TGTGCCAGCAGCCAAGATTTCGGCCCTTCACCCCTCCACTTT. The rearrangement uses TRBV14 and TRBJ1-6; D is ambiguous. The CDR3 consists of 14 residues. V lost 0 bases and J 9 bases, leaving 9 bases between the germline ends. Germline V gene lookup returns CDR1 SGHDN and CDR2 FVKESK.

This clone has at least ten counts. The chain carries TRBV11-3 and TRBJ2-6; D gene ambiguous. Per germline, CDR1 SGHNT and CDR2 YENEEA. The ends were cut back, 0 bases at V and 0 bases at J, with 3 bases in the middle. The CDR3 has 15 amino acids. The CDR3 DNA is TGTGCCAGCAGCTTAGACACCTCTGGGGCCAACGTCCTGACTTTC. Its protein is CASSLDTSGANVLTF.

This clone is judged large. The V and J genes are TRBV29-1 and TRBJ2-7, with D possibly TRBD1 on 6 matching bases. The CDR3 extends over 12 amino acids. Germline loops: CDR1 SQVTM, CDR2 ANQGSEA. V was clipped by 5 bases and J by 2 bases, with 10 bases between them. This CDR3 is CSVPDSPYEQYF. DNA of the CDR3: TGCAGCGTTCCGGACAGTCCCTACGAGCAGTACTTC.

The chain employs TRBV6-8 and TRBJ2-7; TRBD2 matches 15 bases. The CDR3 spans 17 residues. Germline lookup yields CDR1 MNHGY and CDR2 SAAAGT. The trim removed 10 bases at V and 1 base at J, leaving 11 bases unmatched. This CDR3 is CANSPGTSGGISYEQYF. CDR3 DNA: TGTGCCAACTCCCCCGGGACTAGCGGGGGGATATCCTACGAGCAGTACTTC.

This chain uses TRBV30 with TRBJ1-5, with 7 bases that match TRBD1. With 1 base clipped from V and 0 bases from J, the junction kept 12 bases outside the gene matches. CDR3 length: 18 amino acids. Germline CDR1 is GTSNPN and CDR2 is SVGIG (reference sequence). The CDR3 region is CAWSGRRQGYSSNQPQHF. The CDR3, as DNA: TGTGCCTGGAGTGGCCGGCGACAGGGCTATTCTAGCAATCAGCCCCAGCATTTT.

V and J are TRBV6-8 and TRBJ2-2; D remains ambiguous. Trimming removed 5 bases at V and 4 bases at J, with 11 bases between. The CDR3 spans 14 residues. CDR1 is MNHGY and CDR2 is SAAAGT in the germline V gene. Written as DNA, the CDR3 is TGTGCCAGCAGTGCCCTGCTGGGCACCGGGGAGCTGTTTTTT. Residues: CASSALLGTGELFF.